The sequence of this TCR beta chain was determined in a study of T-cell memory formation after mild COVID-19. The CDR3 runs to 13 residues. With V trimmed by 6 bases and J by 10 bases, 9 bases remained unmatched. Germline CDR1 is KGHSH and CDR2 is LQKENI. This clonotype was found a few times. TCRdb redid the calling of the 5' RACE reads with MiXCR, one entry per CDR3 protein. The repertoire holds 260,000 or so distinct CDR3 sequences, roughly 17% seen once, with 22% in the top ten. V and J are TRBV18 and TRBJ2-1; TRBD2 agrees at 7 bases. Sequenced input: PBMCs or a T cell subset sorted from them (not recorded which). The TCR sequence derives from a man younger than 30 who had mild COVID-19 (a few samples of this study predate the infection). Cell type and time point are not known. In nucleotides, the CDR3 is TGTGCCAGCTCCCAAGGACTAGACTGGGAGCAGTTCTTC. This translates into CASSQGLDWEQFF.